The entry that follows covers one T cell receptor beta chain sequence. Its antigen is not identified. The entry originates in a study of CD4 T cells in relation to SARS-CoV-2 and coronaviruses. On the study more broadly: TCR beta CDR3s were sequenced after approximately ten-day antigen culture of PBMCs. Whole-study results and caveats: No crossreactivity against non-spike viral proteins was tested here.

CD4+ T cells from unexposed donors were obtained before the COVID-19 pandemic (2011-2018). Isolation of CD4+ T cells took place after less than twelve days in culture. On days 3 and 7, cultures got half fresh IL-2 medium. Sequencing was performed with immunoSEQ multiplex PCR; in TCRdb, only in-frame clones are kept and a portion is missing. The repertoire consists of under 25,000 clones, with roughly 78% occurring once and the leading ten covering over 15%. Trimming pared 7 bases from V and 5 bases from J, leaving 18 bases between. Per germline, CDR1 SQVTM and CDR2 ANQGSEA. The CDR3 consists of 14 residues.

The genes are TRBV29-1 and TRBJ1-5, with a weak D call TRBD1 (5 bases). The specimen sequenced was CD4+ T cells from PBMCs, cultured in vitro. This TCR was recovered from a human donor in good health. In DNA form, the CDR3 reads TGCAGCGCCAGTGGCTCGGGGGTTGATCAGCCCCAGCATTTT. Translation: CSASGSGVDQPQHF.